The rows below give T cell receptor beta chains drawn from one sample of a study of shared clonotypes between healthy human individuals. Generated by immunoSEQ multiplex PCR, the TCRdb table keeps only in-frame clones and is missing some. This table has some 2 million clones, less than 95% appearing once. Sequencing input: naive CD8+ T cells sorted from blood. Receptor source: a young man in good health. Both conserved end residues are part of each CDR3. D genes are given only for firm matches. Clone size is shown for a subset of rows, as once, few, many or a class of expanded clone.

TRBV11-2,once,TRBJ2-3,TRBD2,CASSLAGGLTDTQYF
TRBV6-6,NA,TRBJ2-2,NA,CASSWGAGELFF
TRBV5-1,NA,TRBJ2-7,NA,CASSWDGGLSYEQYF
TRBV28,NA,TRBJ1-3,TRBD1,CASSPPGTGRGNTIYF
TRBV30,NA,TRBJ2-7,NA,CAWSFGIYEQYF
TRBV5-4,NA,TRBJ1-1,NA,CASTASNTEAFF
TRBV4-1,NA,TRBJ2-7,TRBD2,CASSQDTAGVSRAYEQYF
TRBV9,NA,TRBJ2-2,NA,CASSVDPDIYTGELFF
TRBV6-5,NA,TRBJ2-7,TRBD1,CATGQGYEQYF
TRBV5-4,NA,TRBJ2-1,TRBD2,CASMFGRESYNEQFF
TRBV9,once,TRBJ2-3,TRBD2,CASSVWREGHIDTQYF
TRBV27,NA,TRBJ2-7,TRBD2,CASSWVAGDYEQYF
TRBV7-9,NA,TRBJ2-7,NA,CASSPPDGVSLLEQYF
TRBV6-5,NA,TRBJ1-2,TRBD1,CASSGQGVYGYTF
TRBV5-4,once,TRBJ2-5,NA,CASSRHSETQYF
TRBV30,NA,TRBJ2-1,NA,CAWTPDGTYNEQFF
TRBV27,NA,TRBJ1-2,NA,CASSLSPGDGYTF
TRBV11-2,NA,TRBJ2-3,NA,CASSLEVWDTQYF
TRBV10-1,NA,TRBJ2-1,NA,CASSEPPVGEQFF
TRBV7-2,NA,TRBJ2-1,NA,CASSHTYNEQFF
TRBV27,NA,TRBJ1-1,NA,CASSDAGTWDTEAFF
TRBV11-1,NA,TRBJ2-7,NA,CASSLVGAEQYF
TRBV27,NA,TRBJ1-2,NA,CASSSGHGYTF
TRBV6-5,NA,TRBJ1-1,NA,CASGWANTEAFF
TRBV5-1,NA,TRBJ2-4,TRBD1,CASSLGTGDIQYF
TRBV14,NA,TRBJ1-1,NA,CASSQDLGRGTEAFF
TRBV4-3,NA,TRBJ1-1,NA,CASSQGRRTEAFF
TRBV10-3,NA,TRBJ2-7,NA,CAISDRQRGNEQYF
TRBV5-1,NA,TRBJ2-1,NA,CASSPHGAANEQFF
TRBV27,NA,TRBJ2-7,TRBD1,CASSAGTAYEQYF
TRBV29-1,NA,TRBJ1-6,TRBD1,CSVGTGDYNSPLHF
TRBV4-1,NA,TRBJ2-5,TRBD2,CASSQDLGTSGRAQETQYF
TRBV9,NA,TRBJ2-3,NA,CASSVDLFTDTQYF
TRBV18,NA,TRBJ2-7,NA,CASSPPPLNPYEQYF
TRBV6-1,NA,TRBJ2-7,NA,CASSLMIQGYEQYF
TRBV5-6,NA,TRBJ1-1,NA,CASSLGPSSGAGNTEAFF
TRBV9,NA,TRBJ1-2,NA,CASSGTNPDGYTF
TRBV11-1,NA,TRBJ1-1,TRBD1,CASSPPDRGTEAFF
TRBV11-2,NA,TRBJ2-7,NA,CASSLVPDSYEQYF
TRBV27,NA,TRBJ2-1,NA,CASSLGGTSYNEQFF
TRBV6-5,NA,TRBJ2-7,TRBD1,CASSQGQGAGEQYF
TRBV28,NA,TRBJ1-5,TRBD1,CASSLGTGNQPQHF
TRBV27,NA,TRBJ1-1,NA,CASRGGALPEAFF
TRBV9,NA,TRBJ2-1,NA,CASSGAGNEQFF
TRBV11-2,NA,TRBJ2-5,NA,CASSLDFGNAAQETQYF
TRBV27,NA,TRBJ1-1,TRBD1,CASSFIPNRGNTEAFF
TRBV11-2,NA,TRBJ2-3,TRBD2,CASSRGGADTQYF
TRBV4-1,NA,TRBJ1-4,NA,CASRGVANEKLFF
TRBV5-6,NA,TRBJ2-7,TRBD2,CASSLEGLAGVEQYF
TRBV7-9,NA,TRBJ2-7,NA,CASSFSLGRQTYEQYF
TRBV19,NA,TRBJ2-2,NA,CASTDWGAGDGELFF